This T cell receptor (beta chain) is drawn from a study of shared clonotypes between healthy human individuals. Findings and limits, study-wide: Only blood samples were collected, and tissue repertoires likely differ.

Comments on this clone: Its matching antigen is unknown.

The assay was immunoSEQ multiplex PCR, and TCRdb's table has in-frame clones only and misses some. Of approximately 640,000 clones listed, approximately 79% were seen once; the top ten hold approximately 2%. The CDR3 spans 16 residues. Germline trimming cut 1 base from V and 9 bases from J; bases unmatched to any gene: 8. Germline V gene sequence: CDR1 LGHNT, CDR2 FRNRAP. The TCR was taken from a young woman in good health. This sequence joins TRBV12-5 and TRBJ2-1, with 11 bases aligning to TRBD2. The sample comprised memory CD4+ T cells sorted from blood. Subset reported: CD45RA-negative fraction. Here the CDR3 reads CASGLDSTSGSGEQFF. In DNA, the CDR3 is TGTGCTAGTGGTTTGGATAGCACTAGCGGGAGTGGTGAGCAGTTCTTC.